The T cell receptor (beta chain) described here comes from a study of T cells after yellow fever vaccination. Background on the study: SMART-Seq v4 Ultra Low Input handled preparation of low-cell-number fractions. Whole-study results and caveats: Bulk-population clonotypes that are abundant could appear as contaminants in FACS-sorted repertoires.

J lost 5 bases, V lost 4 bases, and 10 bases had no gene match. The CDR3 runs to 16 residues. Germline V lookup: CDR1 SGHRS, CDR2 YFSETQ. This clonotype was counted many times. What it recognizes is unknown. A 5'RACE template-switching step, the method used to make TCR cDNA, added a universal primer site and UMIs. A single record per CDR3 protein comes from TCRdb applying MiXCR to the 5' RACE reads. The data show some 320,000 distinct CDR3 sequences, with approximately 8% seen just once and 3% to 4% held by the top ten. V usage is TRBV5-1 and J usage is TRBJ2-3; the match to TRBD2 covers 10 bases. Here the sequenced sample was CD4+ T cells sorted from PBMCs, taken 5 days after the yellow fever booster vaccination. The origin of this receptor is a man between 18 and 29 years old who received the YFV17D yellow fever vaccine. The CDR3 DNA follows: TGCGCCAGCAGCGGACAAGCGGGGGGGCCAATAGATACGCAGTATTTT. Its translation is CASSGQAGGPIDTQYF.